This TCR beta chain was observed in a study of blood T cell repertoires in COVID-19. The wider study: COVID-19 samples, acute and convalescent, were from the United States, Italy and Spain.

Repertoires were generated with immunoSEQ multiplex PCR, while TCRdb's copy carries only in-frame clones and drops some. The sample lists around 160,000 clones, 80% occurring once. In assigning cohorts, the study relied on participant-reported clinical history. Each recovered donor of Cohort 3 presented with two negative PCRs, clearance, or symptom resolution. With V trimmed by 1 base and J by 12 bases, 7 bases remained unmatched. This CDR3 region has 14 residues. Germline loops: CDR1 MGHRA, CDR2 YSYEKL. The sequence came from a woman aged 55-69 years who had recovered from COVID-19. V and J are TRBV4-1 and TRBJ2-1, with 9 bases fitting TRBD2. The sequencing input was PBMCs or T cells enriched from blood (not recorded which). The CDR3 coding sequence is TGCGCCAGCAGCCAAGGCGGGGGGGCCAAACCGCAGTTCTTC. This sequence encodes CASSQGGGAKPQFF.